The source of this T cell receptor beta chain is a study of blood T cells in healthy people across ages (dated by TCRdb to about 2015). About the investigation overall: In model experiments, roughly one uniquely barcoded TCR beta cDNA molecule per two T cells was captured by template switching. Using deep sequencing normalized with unique cDNA molecular identifiers, the study measured how TCR beta repertoire diversity changes with age. Four age groups were formed from the donors: young (average roughly 15 years), middle-aged (approximately 41), aged (roughly 59) and long-lived (82). To avoid experimental bias, donors of different ages were spread randomly across the sequencing lanes. For two donors (one aged 18 to 29 and one aged 80 or older), the study analyzed two additional independent replicas of 1 million unique cDNA reads from the same blood draw. Findings and caveats that apply to the study as a whole: Compared with the aged group, the long-lived group had more naive CD4+ T cells, fewer expanded clones and increased TCR diversity, a pattern suggesting age selection. Since profiling was done on bulk unsorted PBMCs, naive and antigen-experienced compartments could not be conclusively compared. Total diversity estimates from one million sequenced T cells were considered lower bounds and underestimates. As age increased, observed TCR beta diversity per million T cells dropped in a roughly linear way, and a significant reduction was already evident by age 40. Donor CMV infection status was unknown, potentially confounding age-related changes in expanded clonotypes. A strong correlation was found between observed TCR beta diversity and the percentage of naive T cells measured by flow cytometry.

Library preparation was by 5' RACE. TCRdb shows the sequencer as Illumina HiSeq 2500. A second PCR of about 7 to 12 cycles was run with a J-beta primer mix and a sample-barcoded 5' primer. A template-switch 5' adaptor carrying 12 random nucleotides introduced a unique molecular identifier onto each TCR beta cDNA molecule. Each sample yielded at least 2.5 million CDR3-containing paired-end reads. All of the RNA was converted into first-strand cDNA using the Mint cDNA synthesis kit, with a TRBC-specific oligonucleotide serving as the primer. Following uracil-DNA glycosylase treatment, a first 18-cycle PCR with universal primers M1SS and BC2_uni_R was performed on all cDNA. The authors' pipeline ran thus. For normalization, 1 million high-quality reads, each with a distinct molecular identifier, were randomly selected from each sample. Instead of being binned into consensus sequences, reads with shared molecular identifiers were discarded. MiTCR, with a Q25 quality threshold and the strictest error-elimination algorithm, was used for CDR3 identification, clonotype clustering and error correction. A nonparametric unseen species model with Euler transformation was used to estimate lower-bound total TCR beta diversity. The public sequencing data were trimmed at Q25 with fastp and processed into clonotypes with MiXCR by TCRdb, which kept only in-frame beta chains. Duplicate CDR3 protein sequences are folded into a single record with the most common DNA and genes. In this record, the V and J calls reflect TCRdb's handling and not the investigators' own analysis. A total of 1.5 million or so distinct CDR3 sequences appear in this sample, approximately 39% of them only once. The top ten clones comprise around 4% of the sample.

A remark on this clonotype: Its specific antigen is unknown. Base qualities are not recorded, but no much larger clone differs from it by a single base.

The CDR3 numbers 13 residues from cysteine through phenylalanine. The kept DNA is CDR3 alone, 39 bases in frame from the first base. Taken from the germline V gene, the CDR1 and CDR2 loops are KGHSH and LQKENI. The germline ends are 9 bases apart after V is trimmed by 2 bases and J by 10 bases. Donors were 39 systemically healthy Caucasian individuals from Russia aged roughly 6 to 95 years. Each donor gave 8 to 10 milliliters of peripheral blood, collected into EDTA-treated Vacutainer tubes. Ficoll-Paque density-gradient centrifugation was used to isolate PBMCs, with at least 6.5 million per sample. Trizol reagent was used to extract total RNA from PBMCs, with at least 5.5 micrograms per sample. The percentages of naive CD45RAhigh/CD27high T cells were determined by flow cytometry on a PBMC aliquot from every donor.

The chain links TRBV18 with TRBJ1-6; the D region possibly corresponds to TRBD1 (6 bases align). The sample consisted of blood. This sequence originates from a woman between 18 and 29 years old in good health. The CDR3 protein sequence reads: CASSPGQKSPLHF. At the DNA level, the sequence is TGTGCCAGCTCACCAGGACAGAAATCACCCCTCCACTTT.